This T cell receptor (beta chain) was captured in a study of cytomegalovirus exposure and HLA in healthy donors. Study-wide results and limits: The authors later found HLA-associated TCR beta chains more clonally expanded than equally common others. There were reportedly fewer N-insertions in an Asian-associated ancestry cluster than the approximately 670-donor mean, in a later analysis. Among TCR beta chains, those listed as cytomegalovirus-associated numbered roughly 150.

On this clone: Its antigen is not known.

This CDR3 is built from 14 residues. Trimming left V 2 bases short and J 2 bases short, with 10 bases between. Germline V gene sequence: CDR1 SGHVS, CDR2 FNYEAQ. The primer mix had 60 Vbeta and 13 Jbeta primers. The assay was immunoSEQ multiplex PCR, and TCRdb's table has in-frame clones only and misses some. The data show roughly 200,000 clones, 82% seen once. Sequencing was carried out using PBMCs. This rearrangement joins TRBV7-6 to TRBJ2-7; D possibly corresponds to TRBD1 (6 bases). The sequence was obtained from a woman aged 40 to 49 in good health and CMV-seronegative. CDR3 in amino acids: CASSLQGNPYEQYF. The CDR3 bases are TGTGCCAGCAGCTTACAGGGGAATCCCTACGAGCAGTACTTC.